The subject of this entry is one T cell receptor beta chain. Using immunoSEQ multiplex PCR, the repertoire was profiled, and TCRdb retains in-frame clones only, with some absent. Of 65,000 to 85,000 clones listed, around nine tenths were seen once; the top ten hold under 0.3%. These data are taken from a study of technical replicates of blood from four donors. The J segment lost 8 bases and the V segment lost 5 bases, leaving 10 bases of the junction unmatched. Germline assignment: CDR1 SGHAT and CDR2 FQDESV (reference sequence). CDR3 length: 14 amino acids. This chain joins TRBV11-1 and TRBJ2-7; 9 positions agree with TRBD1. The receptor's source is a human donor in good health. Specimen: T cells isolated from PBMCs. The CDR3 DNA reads TGTGCCAGCAGCGAGGGACAGGGAGAGGTCAAGCAGTACTTC. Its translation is CASSEGQGEVKQYF.